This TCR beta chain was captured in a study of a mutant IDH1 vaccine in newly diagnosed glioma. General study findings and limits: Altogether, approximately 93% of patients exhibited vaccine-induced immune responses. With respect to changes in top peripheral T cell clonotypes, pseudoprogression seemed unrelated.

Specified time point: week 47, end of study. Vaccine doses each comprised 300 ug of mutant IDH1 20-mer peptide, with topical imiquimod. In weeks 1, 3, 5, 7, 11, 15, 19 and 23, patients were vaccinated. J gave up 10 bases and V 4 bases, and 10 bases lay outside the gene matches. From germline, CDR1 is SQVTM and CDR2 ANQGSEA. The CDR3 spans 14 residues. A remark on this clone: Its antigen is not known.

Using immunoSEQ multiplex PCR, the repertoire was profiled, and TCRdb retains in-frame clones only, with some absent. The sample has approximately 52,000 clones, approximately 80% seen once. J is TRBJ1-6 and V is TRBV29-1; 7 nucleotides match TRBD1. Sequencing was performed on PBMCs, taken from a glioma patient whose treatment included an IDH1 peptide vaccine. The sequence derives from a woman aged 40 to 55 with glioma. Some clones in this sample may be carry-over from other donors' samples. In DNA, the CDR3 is TGCAGCGTTGGGGAGGCAGGGGGGGACTCACCCCTCCACTTT. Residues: CSVGEAGGDSPLHF.